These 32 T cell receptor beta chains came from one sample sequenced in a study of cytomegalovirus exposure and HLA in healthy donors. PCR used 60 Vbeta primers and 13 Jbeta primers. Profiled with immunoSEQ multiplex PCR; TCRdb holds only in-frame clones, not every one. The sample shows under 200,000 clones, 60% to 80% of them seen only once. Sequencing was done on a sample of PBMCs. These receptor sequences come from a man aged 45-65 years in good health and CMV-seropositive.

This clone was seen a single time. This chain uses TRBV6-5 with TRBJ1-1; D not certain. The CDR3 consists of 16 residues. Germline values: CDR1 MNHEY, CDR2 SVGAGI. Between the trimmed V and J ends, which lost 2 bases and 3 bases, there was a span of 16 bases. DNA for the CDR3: TGTGCCAGCAGTTACCTCCAAACTAGATCGTACACTGAAGCTTTCTTT. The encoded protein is CASSYLQTRSYTEAFF.

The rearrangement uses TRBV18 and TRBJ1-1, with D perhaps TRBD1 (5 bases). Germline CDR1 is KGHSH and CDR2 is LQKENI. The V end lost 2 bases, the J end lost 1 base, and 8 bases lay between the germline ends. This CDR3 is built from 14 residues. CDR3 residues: CASSPIRENTEAFF. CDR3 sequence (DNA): TGTGCCAGCTCACCAATCAGGGAGAACACTGAAGCTTTCTTT.

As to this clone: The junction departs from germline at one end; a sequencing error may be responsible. The CDR3 region has the DNA TGTGCCGGGAGCGGACAGGGGTTCACTGAAGCTTTCTTT. The encoded protein is CAGSGQGFTEAFF. J is TRBJ1-1 and V is TRBV30; 9 nucleotides align to TRBD1. The CDR3 extends over 13 amino acids. Germline-derived CDR1 and CDR2 are GTSNPN and SVGIG (reference sequence).

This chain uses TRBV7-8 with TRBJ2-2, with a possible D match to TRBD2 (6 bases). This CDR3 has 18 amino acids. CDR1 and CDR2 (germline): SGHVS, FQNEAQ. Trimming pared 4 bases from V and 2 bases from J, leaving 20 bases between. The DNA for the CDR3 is TGTGCCAGCAGCTGGGTTGTGGTGGGGGACTTCAACACCGGGGAGCTGTTTTTT. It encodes CASSWVVVGDFNTGELFF.

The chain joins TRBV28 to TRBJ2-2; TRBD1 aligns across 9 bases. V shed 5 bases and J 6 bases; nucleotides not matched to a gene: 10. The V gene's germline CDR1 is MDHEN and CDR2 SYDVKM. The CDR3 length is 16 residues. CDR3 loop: CASSTTGTGKPGELFF. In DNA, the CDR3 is TGTGCCAGCAGTACCACCGGGACAGGGAAACCCGGGGAGCTGTTTTTT.

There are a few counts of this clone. The CDR3 DNA reads TGCAGCGCTCGAACAGGGTGGGGTGATTCACCCCTCCACTTT. Its protein is CSARTGWGDSPLHF. V and J are TRBV29-1 and TRBJ1-6, with D possibly being TRBD1 (6 bases). This CDR3 has 14 amino acids. Germline CDR1 and CDR2: SQVTM and ANQGSEA. V shed 7 bases and J shed 8 bases, with 18 bases lying between them.

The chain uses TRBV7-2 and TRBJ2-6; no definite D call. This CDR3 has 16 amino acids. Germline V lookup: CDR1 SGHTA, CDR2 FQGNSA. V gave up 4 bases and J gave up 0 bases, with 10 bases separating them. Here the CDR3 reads CASSSQAYSGANVLTF. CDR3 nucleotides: TGTGCCAGCAGCTCTCAAGCTTACTCTGGGGCCAACGTCCTGACTTTC.

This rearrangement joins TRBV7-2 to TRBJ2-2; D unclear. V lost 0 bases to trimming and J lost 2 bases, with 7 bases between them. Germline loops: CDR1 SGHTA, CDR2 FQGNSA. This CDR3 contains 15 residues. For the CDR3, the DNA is TGTGCCAGCAGCTTAGCAACTATAAACACCGGGGAGCTGTTTTTT. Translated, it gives CASSLATINTGELFF. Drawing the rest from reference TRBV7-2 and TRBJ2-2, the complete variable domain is GAGVSQSPSNKVTEKGKDVELRCDPISGHTALYWYRQSLGQGLEFLIYFQGNSAPDKSGLPSDRFSAERTGGSVSTLTIQRTQQEDSAVYLCASSLATINTGELFFGEGSRLTVL.

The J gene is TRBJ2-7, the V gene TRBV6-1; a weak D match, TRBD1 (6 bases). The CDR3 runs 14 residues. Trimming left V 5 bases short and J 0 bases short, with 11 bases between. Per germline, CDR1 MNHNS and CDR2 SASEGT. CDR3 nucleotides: TGTGCCAGCAGTACCGAAGGGGGCTCCTACGAGCAGTACTTC. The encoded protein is CASSTEGGSYEQYF.

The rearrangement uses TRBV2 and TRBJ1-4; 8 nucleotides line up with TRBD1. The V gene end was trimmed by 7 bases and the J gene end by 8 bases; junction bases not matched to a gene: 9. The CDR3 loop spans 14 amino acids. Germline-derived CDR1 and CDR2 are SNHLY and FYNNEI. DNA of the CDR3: TGTGCCAGCAATCTGAGACAGGGGAGGGAAAAACTGTTTTTT. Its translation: CASNLRQGREKLFF. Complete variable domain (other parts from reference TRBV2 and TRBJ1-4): EPEVTQTPSHQVTQMGQEVILRCVPISNHLYFYWYRQILGQKVEFLVSFYNNEISEKSEIFDDQFSVERPDGSNFTLKIRSTKLEDSAMYFCASNLRQGREKLFFGSGTQLSVL.

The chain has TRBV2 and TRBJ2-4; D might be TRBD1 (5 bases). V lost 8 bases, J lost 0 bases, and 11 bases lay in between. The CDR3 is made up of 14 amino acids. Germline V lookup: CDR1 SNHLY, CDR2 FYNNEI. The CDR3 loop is CASAPGSAKNIQYF. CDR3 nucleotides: TGTGCCAGCGCTCCAGGGTCAGCCAAAAACATTCAGTACTTC.

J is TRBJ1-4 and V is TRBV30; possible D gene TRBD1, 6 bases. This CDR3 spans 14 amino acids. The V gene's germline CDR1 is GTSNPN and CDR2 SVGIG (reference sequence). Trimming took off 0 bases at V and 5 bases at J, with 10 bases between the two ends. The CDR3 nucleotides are TGTGCCTGGAGTGTGCAGGGGCTAAATGAAAAACTGTTTTTT. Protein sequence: CAWSVQGLNEKLFF.

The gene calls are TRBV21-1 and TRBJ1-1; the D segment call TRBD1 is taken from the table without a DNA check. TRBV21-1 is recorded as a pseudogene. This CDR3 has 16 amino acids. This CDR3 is CASSKLELWGPFEAFF. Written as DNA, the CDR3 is TGTGCCAGCAGCAAATTGGAATTATGGGGGCCATTCGAAGCTTTCTTT.

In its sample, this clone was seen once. CDR3 protein: CASRIYRGTGELFF. The CDR3 DNA sequence: TGTGCCAGCAGGATTTACAGGGGAACCGGGGAGCTGTTTTTT. The rearrangement links TRBV28 to TRBJ2-2; TRBD1 agrees at 7 bases. Germline loops: CDR1 MDHEN, CDR2 SYDVKM. The trim removed 6 bases at V and 5 bases at J, leaving 6 bases unmatched. This CDR3 region has 14 residues.

This chain's CDR3 is CASSLGGQGRTHQPQHF. DNA of the CDR3: TGTGCCAGCAGCTTGGGAGGACAGGGGCGGACTCATCAGCCCCAGCATTTT. The chain recombines TRBV5-6 with TRBJ1-5; the match to TRBD1 covers 9 bases. Germline CDR1 is SGHDT and CDR2 is YYEEEE. This CDR3 region has 17 residues. V was clipped by 0 bases and J by 5 bases; unmatched bases: 9.

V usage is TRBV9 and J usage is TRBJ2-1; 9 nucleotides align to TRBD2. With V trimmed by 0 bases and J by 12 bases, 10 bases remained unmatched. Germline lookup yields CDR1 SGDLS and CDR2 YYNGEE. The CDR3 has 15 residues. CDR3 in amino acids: CASSVVAGGPIRQFF. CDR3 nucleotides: TGTGCCAGCAGCGTAGTTGCGGGGGGGCCTATCCGGCAGTTCTTC.

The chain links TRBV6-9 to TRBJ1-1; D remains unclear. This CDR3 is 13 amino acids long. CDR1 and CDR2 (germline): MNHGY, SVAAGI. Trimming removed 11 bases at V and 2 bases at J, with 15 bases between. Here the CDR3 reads CAYTQKKNTEAFF. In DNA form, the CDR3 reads TGTGCCTACACACAGAAAAAAAACACTGAAGCTTTCTTT.

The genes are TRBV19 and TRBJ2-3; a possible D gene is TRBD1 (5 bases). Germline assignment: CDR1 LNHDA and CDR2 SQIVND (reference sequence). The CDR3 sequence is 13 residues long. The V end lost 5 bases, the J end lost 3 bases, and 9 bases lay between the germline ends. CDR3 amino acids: CASSQGRTDTQYF. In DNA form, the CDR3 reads TGTGCCAGTAGTCAGGGCAGAACAGATACGCAGTATTTT.

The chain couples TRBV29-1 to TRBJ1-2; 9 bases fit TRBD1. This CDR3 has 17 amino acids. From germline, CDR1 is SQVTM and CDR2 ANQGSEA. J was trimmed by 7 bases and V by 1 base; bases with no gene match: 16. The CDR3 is CSVEAFPGTGWLGGYTF. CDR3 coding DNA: TGCAGCGTTGAAGCATTCCCCGGGACAGGGTGGCTGGGTGGCTACACCTTC.

CDR3 protein: CASSYSSGNTDTQYF. CDR3 DNA sequence: TGTGCCAGCAGTTACTCTAGCGGAAACACAGATACGCAGTATTTT. The gene calls are TRBV6-5 and TRBJ2-3; D possibly corresponds to TRBD2 (6 bases). Germline V gene sequence: CDR1 MNHEY, CDR2 SVGAGI. This CDR3 has 15 amino acids. Trimming stripped 0 bases from V and 2 bases from J, with 9 bases between.

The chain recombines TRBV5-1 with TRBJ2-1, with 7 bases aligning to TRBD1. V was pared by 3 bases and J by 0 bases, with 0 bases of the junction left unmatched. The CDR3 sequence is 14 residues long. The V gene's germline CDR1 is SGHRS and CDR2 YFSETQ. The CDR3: CASSWDSSYNEQFF. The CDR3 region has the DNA TGCGCCAGCAGCTGGGACAGCTCCTACAATGAGCAGTTCTTC.

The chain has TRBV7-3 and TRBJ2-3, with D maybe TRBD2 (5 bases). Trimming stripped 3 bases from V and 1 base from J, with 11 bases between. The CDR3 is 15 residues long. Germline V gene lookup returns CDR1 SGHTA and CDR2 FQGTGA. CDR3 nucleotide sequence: TGTGCCAGCAGCTTCACTAGTACCGGCACAGATACGCAGTATTTT. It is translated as CASSFTSTGTDTQYF.

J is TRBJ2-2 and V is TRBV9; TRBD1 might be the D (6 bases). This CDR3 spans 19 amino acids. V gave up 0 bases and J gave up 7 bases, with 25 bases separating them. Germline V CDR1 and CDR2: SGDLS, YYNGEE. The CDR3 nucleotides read TGTGCCAGCAGCGTAGCTTCCGTACCCGACGACAGGTCCTTCGGGGAGCTGTTTTTT. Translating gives CASSVASVPDDRSFGELFF.

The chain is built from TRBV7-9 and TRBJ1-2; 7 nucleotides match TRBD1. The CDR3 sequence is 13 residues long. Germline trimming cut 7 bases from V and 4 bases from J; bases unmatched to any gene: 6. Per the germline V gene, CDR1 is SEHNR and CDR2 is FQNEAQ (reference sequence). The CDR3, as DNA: TGTGCCAGCACCCAGACAGGGACCTATGGCTACACCTTC. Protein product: CASTQTGTYGYTF.

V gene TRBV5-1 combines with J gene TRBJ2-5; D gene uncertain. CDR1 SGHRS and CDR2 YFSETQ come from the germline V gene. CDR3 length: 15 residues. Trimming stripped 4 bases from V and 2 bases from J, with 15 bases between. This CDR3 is CASSPVATSQETQYF. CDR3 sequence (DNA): TGCGCCAGCAGCCCGGTTGCGACAAGTCAAGAGACCCAGTACTTC.

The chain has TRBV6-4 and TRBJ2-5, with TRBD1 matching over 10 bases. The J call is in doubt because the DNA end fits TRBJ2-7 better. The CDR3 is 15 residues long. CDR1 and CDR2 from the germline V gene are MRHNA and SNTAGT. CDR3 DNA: TGTGCCAGCAGGAATCCGGGACAGGGGAGGTCCGAGCAGTACTTC. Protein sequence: CASRNPGQGRSEQYF.

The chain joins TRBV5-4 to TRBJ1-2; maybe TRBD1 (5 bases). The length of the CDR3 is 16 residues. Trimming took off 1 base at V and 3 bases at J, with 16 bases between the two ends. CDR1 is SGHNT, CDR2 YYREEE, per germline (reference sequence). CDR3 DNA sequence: TGTGCCAGCAGCTTGCCGGGAGGTACGGGGCACTATGGCTACACCTTC. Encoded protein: CASSLPGGTGHYGYTF. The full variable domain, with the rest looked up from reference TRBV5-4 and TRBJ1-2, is ETGVTQSPTHLIKTRGQQVTLRCSSQSGHNTVSWYQQALGQGPQFIFQYYREEENGRGNFPPRFSGLQFPNYSSELNVNALELDDSALYLCASSLPGGTGHYGYTFGSGTRLTVV.

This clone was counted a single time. Written as DNA, the CDR3 is TGTGCCAGCAGCCCTAGCGGGGCCGCGGGTGAGACCCAGTACTTC. Its translation is CASSPSGAAGETQYF. The chain couples TRBV5-6 to TRBJ2-5; 9 bases line up with TRBD2. The CDR3 has 15 amino acids. CDR1 and CDR2 (germline): SGHDT, YYEEEE. V was clipped by 4 bases and J by 5 bases; unmatched bases: 9.

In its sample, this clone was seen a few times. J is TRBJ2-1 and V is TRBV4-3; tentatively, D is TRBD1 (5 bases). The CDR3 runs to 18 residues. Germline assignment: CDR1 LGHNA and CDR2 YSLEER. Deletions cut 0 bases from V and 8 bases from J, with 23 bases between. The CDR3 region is CASSQDRVQFLLQDEQFF. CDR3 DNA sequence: TGCGCCAGCAGCCAAGATAGGGTCCAATTCCTCCTACAGGATGAGCAGTTCTTC.

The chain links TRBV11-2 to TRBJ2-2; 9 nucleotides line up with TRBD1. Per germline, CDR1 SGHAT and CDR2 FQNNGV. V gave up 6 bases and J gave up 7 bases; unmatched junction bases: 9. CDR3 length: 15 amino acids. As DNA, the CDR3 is TGTGCCAGCAGACGGGGACAGGGCGGTTTCGGGGAGCTGTTTTTT. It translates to CASRRGQGGFGELFF.

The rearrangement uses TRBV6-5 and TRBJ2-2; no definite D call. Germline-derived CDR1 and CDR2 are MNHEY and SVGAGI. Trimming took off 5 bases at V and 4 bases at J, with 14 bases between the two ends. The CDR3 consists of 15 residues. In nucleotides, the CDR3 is TGTGCCAGCAGTCCCTGGAAACAGTTCACCGGGGAGCTGTTTTTT. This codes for CASSPWKQFTGELFF.

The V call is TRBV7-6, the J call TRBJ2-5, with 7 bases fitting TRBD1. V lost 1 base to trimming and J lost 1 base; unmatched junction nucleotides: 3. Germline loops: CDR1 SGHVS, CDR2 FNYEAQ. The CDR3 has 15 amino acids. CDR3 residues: CASSLVGQSQETQYF. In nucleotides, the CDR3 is TGTGCCAGCAGCTTAGTGGGACAGTCCCAAGAGACCCAGTACTTC.